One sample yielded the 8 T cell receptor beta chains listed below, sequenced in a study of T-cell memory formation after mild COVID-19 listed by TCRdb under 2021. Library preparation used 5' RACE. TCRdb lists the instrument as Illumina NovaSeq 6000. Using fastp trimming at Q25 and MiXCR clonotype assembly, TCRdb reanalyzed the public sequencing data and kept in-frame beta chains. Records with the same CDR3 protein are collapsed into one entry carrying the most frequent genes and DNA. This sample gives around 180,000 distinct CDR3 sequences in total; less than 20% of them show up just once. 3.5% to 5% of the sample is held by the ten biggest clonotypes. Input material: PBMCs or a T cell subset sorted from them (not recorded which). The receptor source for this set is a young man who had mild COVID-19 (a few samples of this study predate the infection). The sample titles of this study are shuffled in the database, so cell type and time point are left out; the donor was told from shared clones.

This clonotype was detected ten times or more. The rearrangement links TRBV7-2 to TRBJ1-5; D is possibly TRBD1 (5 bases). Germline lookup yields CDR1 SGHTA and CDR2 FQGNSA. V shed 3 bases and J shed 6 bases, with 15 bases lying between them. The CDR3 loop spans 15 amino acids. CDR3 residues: CASSFGGTRGQPQHF. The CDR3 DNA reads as TGTGCCAGCAGCTTTGGGGGTACGAGGGGTCAGCCCCAGCATTTT.

CDR3 nucleotides: TGCGCCAGCAGCGGGCAGGACACATACTACGAGCAGTACTTC. Protein sequence: CASSGQDTYYEQYF. The chain has TRBV5-1 and TRBJ2-7; D is possibly TRBD1 (5 bases). Germline V lookup: CDR1 SGHRS, CDR2 YFSETQ. Trimming took off 4 bases at V and 3 bases at J, with 14 bases between the two ends. The CDR3 has 14 residues.

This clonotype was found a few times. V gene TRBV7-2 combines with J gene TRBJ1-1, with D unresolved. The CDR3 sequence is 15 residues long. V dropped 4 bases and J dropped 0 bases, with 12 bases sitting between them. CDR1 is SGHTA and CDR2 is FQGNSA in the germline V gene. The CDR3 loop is CASSSLSAVNTEAFF. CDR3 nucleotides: TGTGCCAGCAGCTCCCTCTCAGCCGTGAACACTGAAGCTTTCTTT.

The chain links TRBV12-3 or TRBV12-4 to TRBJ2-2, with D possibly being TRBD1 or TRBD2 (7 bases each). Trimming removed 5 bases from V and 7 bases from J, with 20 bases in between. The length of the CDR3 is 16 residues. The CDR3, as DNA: TGTGCCAGCAGTGGTGGACTAGGGGGCGAGGGCGGGGAGCTGTTTTTT. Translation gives CASSGGLGGEGGELFF.

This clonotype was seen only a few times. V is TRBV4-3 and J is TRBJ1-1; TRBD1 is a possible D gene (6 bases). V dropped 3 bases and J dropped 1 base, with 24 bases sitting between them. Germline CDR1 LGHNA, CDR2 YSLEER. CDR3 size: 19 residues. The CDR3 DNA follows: TGCGCCAGCAGCCAGATGACAGGCACTTTACCCCGGGGGAACACTGAAGCTTTCTTT. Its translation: CASSQMTGTLPRGNTEAFF.

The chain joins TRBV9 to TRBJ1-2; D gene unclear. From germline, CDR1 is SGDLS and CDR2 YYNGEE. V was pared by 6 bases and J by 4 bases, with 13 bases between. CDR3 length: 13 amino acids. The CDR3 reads CASTPQSSYGYTF. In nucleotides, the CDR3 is TGTGCCAGCACCCCCCAGAGCTCCTATGGCTACACCTTC.

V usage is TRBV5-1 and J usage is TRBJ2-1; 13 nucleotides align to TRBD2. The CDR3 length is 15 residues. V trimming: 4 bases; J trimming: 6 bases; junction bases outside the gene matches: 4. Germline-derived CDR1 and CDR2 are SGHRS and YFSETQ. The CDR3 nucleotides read TGCGCCAGCAGCGGACTAGCGGGGGCTACCAATGAGCAGTTCTTC. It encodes CASSGLAGATNEQFF. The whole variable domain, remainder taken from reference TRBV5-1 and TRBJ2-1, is KAGVTQTPRYLIKTRGQQVTLSCSPISGHRSVSWYQQTPGQGLQFLFEYFSETQRNKGNFPGRFSGRQFSNSRSEMNVSTLELGDSALYLCASSGLAGATNEQFFGPGTRLTVL.

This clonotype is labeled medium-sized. The CDR3: CASSLALDPSGYEQYF. The DNA for the CDR3 is TGTGCCAGCAGCTTAGCGCTCGACCCCTCGGGCTACGAGCAGTACTTC. The chain couples TRBV7-8 to TRBJ2-7; D uncertain. Germline V gives CDR1 SGHVS, CDR2 FQNEAQ. There are 16 residues in the CDR3. Trimming stripped 0 bases from V and 3 bases from J, with 15 bases between.